This record concerns one TCR beta chain sequence. No cognate antigen has been identified for it. No qualities accompany the bases; no much larger clone lies one base away. This sample was taken from a study of T cells in localized non-small cell lung cancer (dated by TCRdb to the early 2020s). Context from the whole study: Comparing tumors with uninvolved tumor-adjacent lungs, the study looked at the T cell repertoires of over 200 patients with early-stage NSCLC. All 230 or so NSCLC patients in the cohort were treatment-naive and had localized lung tumors that were resected. Of the NSCLC patients, roughly 130 were male and 85 to 110 were female, and the mean age was around 66 years. The research as a whole found: Because multi-region sequencing of the tumors was not done, intratumor heterogeneity could not be ruled out. Higher blood T cell density associated with longer overall survival, while higher adjacent-lung clonality associated with shorter survival. Because of the exploratory design, TCR variables were selected using unadjusted p-values without false-discovery rate correction. Uninvolved tumor-adjacent lung showed the highest T cell clonality, higher than tumor, which suggests more focused antigenic responses in the adjacent lung. Of the top 100 tumor clones, a median of roughly 56 were detected in paired uninvolved adjacent lung; under 35 were also among that lung's top 100.

The immunoSEQ Assay was used to sequence TCR beta CDR3 regions from DNA. On the authors' methods: T cell density was computed as TCR beta template counts normalized to usable DNA estimated by amplifying housekeeping genes. Richness was estimated using the preseqR package, with extrapolation to 400,000 templates for PBMC samples and to 120,000 templates for tissue samples. Clonality was taken to be one minus Pielou's evenness. Tissue-enriched TCRs were identified by differential abundance testing using productive amino-acid clonotypes, minimum total count 5 and alpha 0.1. The Jaccard Index and the Morisita Overlap Index were used to measure how much the repertoires overlapped between compartments. GLIPH grouped TCR beta CDR3s together with public tetramer-defined viral CDR3s, and a viral motif had to include at least three viral sequences and show V-gene enrichment. TCRdb retrieved this table from immuneACCESS and kept in-frame rearrangements only. Not all clones are present; in checked studies, unresolved V genes account for under half, and no reason is known for the remainder. V and J calls and clone size come straight from that table; D and trimming were deduced from the DNA. Present in this sample are about 33,000 clones, just over 85% of which were seen just once. The ten largest clones add up to approximately 3.8% of the sample.

At diagnosis, tumor, uninvolved tumor-adjacent lung and peripheral blood were collected and then preserved as a mix of FFPE and fresh-frozen material. Blood samples were analyzed as peripheral blood mononuclear cells for TCR repertoire profiling. The origin of this receptor is an older male donor with stage III lung adenocarcinoma. Specimen: peripheral blood, collected before any cancer treatment.

Here is the DNA: TGTGCCAGTAGTTTCCCAGGGCGGGACAGGGAGAGTGGCTACACCTTC. Translated, it reads CASSFPGRDRESGYTF. The chain is made from TRBV19 and TRBJ1-2, with 9 central nucleotides matching TRBD1. Trimming leaves V shorter by 5 bases and J shorter by 7 bases, with the junction holding 14 bases beyond the gene matches. From a lookup of the germline V gene (reference sequence), CDR1 and CDR2 are LNHDA and SQIVND. From the cysteine through the phenylalanine, the CDR3 covers 16 amino acids. Only CDR3 DNA is held: 48 bases, read in frame from base 1.